Below, 25 T cell receptor beta chains from the same sample are listed, as sequenced in a study of shared clonotypes between healthy human individuals. Naive CD8 populations comprised CD45RO-negative cells positively selected for CCR7, excluding terminally differentiated effector memory CD45RA+ cells. Generated by immunoSEQ multiplex PCR, the TCRdb table keeps only in-frame clones and is missing some. Of hundreds of thousands of clones in the sample, roughly 96% were seen once. The sample comprised naive CD8+ T cells sorted from blood. The receptors were gathered from a man aged 25 to 45 in good health.

This rearrangement joins TRBV11-2 to TRBJ1-2; no definite D call. Germline V lookup: CDR1 SGHAT, CDR2 FQNNGV. V was trimmed by 0 bases and J by 0 bases, leaving 17 bases between them. This CDR3 comprises 18 residues. DNA of the CDR3: TGTGCCAGCAGCTTAGACCCGGCCAGGCTCATACCTAACTATGGCTACACCTTC. Translating gives CASSLDPARLIPNYGYTF.

The chain carries TRBV30 and TRBJ1-2; 9 bases align to TRBD1. V was pared by 4 bases and J by 6 bases, with 9 bases of the junction left unmatched. The CDR3 has 14 amino acids. Germline V CDR1 and CDR2: GTSNPN, SVGIG (reference sequence). The CDR3 DNA follows: TGTGCCTGGAACCCGGGACAGGGCATGGATGGCTACACCTTC. Translated: CAWNPGQGMDGYTF. Based on the CDR3 plus reference TRBV30 and TRBJ1-2, the full variable domain is SQTIHQWPATLVQPVGSPLSLECTVEGTSNPNLYWYRQAAGRGLQLLFYSVGIGQISSEVPQNLSASRPQDRQFILSSKKLLLSDSGFYLCAWNPGQGMDGYTFGSGTRLTVV.

The J gene is TRBJ2-2, the V gene TRBV7-9, with D hard to call. CDR1 and CDR2 from the germline V gene are SEHNR and FQNEAQ (reference sequence). This CDR3 has 14 residues. Trimming cost V 1 base and J 3 bases, with 6 bases left between them. The DNA of the CDR3 is TGTGCCAGCAGCTTAGTCCTGGACACCGGGGAGCTGTTTTTT. Amino acids: CASSLVLDTGELFF.

The chain combines TRBV6-4 with TRBJ2-7; 8 nucleotides line up with TRBD2. Germline V gene lookup returns CDR1 MRHNA and CDR2 SNTAGT. The CDR3 consists of 15 residues. Trimming took 3 bases from V and 2 from J; bases not matched to a gene: 6. The CDR3 reads CASSDTSGPTYEQYF. In DNA form, the CDR3 reads TGTGCCAGCAGTGATACTAGCGGACCAACCTACGAGCAGTACTTC.

The rearrangement links TRBV30 to TRBJ2-1; unclear D gene. This CDR3 has 10 amino acids. Germline V gene sequence: CDR1 GTSNPN, CDR2 SVGIG (reference sequence). CDR3 loop: CALRENEQFF. The CDR3 region has the DNA TGTGCGCTTAGGGAAAATGAGCAGTTCTTC.

This clone was observed once. The chain uses TRBV30 and TRBJ2-5; D unresolved. The V gene lost 1 base and the J gene lost 4 bases, with 1 base spanning the gap. The CDR3 spans 10 residues. Germline values: CDR1 GTSNPN, CDR2 SVGIG (reference sequence). The CDR3 here is CAWSAETQYF. CDR3 coding DNA: TGTGCCTGGAGTGCAGAGACCCAGTACTTC.

The rearrangement links TRBV7-9 to TRBJ1-2; TRBD1 might be the D (6 bases). CDR3 length equals 15 residues. The germline V gene encodes CDR1 SEHNR and CDR2 FQNEAQ (reference sequence). Trimming pared 5 bases from V and 6 bases from J, leaving 19 bases between. Here the CDR3 DNA reads TGTGCCAGCAGCCCTCAGACCGGGACATTCGATGGCTACACCTTC. It encodes CASSPQTGTFDGYTF.

Concerning this clone: Other DNA sequences in the sample encode the same CDR3. This chain uses TRBV5-1 with TRBJ2-7; the match to TRBD1 covers 7 bases. CDR3 length equals 14 residues. The V segment lost 0 bases and the J segment 4 bases; nucleotides outside the gene matches: 4. Per germline, CDR1 SGHRS and CDR2 YFSETQ. This chain's CDR3 is CASSLGDSPYEQYF. CDR3 DNA: TGCGCCAGCAGCTTGGGGGACAGTCCGTACGAGCAGTACTTC.

The chain carries TRBV15 and TRBJ2-7; 7 bases agree with TRBD1. Germline loops: CDR1 LNHNV, CDR2 YYDKDF (reference sequence). CDR3 length: 17 residues. The V gene end was trimmed by 3 bases and the J gene end by 0 bases; junction bases not matched to a gene: 11. The CDR3 reads CATSSITGETVSYEQYF. Here the CDR3 DNA reads TGTGCCACCAGCAGTATTACAGGGGAAACAGTCTCCTACGAGCAGTACTTC.

The chain employs TRBV15 and TRBJ2-5; D is unclear. The germline gives CDR1 LNHNV, CDR2 YYDKDF (reference sequence). The CDR3 runs to 14 residues. V was cut by 3 bases and J by 5 bases, with 13 bases left in between. The CDR3: CATSSVYNRETQYF. The CDR3 DNA follows: TGTGCCACCAGCAGTGTCTATAATCGGGAGACCCAGTACTTC.

The chain combines TRBV19 with TRBJ1-1; D remains unclear. The V end was cut by 2 bases, the J end by 1 base, with 8 bases between. The CDR3 length is 14 residues. Looked up from germline, CDR1 is LNHDA and CDR2 is SQIVND (reference sequence). CDR3 sequence reads: CASSISAPNTEAFF. The CDR3 bases are TGTGCCAGTAGTATATCAGCCCCGAACACTGAAGCTTTCTTT. Full variable domain (rest looked up from reference TRBV19 and TRBJ1-1): DGGITQSPKYLFRKEGQNVTLSCEQNLNHDAMYWYRQDPGQGLRLIYYSQIVNDFQKGDIAEGYSVSREKKESFPLTVTSAQKNPTAFYLCASSISAPNTEAFFGQGTRLTVV.

The chain combines TRBV28 with TRBJ2-5; D unclear. Trimming removed 3 bases at V and 2 bases at J, with 7 bases between. Germline loops: CDR1 MDHEN, CDR2 SYDVKM. The CDR3 covers 13 residues. CDR3 region: CASSLAEQETQYF. Written as DNA, the CDR3 is TGTGCCAGCAGTTTGGCAGAACAAGAGACCCAGTACTTC.

Comment on this clone: Germline is not matched at one junction end, which may reflect a read error. This chain connects TRBV7-2 to TRBJ2-1, with 9 bases fitting TRBD2. The CDR3 extends over 13 amino acids. Germline assignment: CDR1 SGHTA and CDR2 FQGNSA. The CDR3 nucleotides read TGTGCCAGCAGCGTAGCGGGAGCCAATGAGCAGTTCTTC. It translates to CASSVAGANEQFF.

This clone was counted a single time. The chain couples TRBV7-9 to TRBJ1-1; D uncertain. CDR1 and CDR2 (germline): SEHNR, FQNEAQ (reference sequence). CDR3 length equals 12 residues. V gave up 5 bases and J gave up 6 bases, with 10 bases separating them. The CDR3 nucleotides read TGTGCCAGCAGCGCCGACAACGCTGAAGCTTTCTTT. This gives the protein CASSADNAEAFF.

The gene calls are TRBV30 and TRBJ2-7, with D maybe TRBD1 (6 bases). Germline CDR1 reads GTSNPN; CDR2 reads SVGIG (reference sequence). The CDR3 has 13 residues. V shed 5 bases and J shed 4 bases, with 15 bases lying between them. CDR3 in amino acids: CAWEGDGGYEQYF. CDR3 bases: TGTGCCTGGGAGGGGGACGGCGGGTACGAGCAGTACTTC.

J is TRBJ2-1 and V is TRBV7-9, with 13 bases that match TRBD2. Germline trimming cut 3 bases from V and 0 bases from J; bases unmatched to any gene: 5. CDR1 and CDR2 (germline): SEHNR, FQNEAQ (reference sequence). The CDR3 is 18 residues long. The CDR3, as DNA: TGTGCCAGCAGCTTCCGACTAGCGGGAGGTCACTCCTACAATGAGCAGTTCTTC. Protein product: CASSFRLAGGHSYNEQFF.

This clone was seen only once. The chain joins TRBV30 to TRBJ1-2; 7 bases are a match to TRBD1. CDR3 size: 13 residues. Germline CDR1 is GTSNPN and CDR2 is SVGIG (reference sequence). V lost 8 bases to trimming and J lost 4 bases; unmatched junction nucleotides: 10. CDR3 in DNA: TGTGCCGGCGAATACAGGGGACTCTATGGCTACACCTTC. Its translation is CAGEYRGLYGYTF.

This chain connects TRBV29-1 to TRBJ2-1, with 12 nucleotides matching TRBD1. The ends lost 6 bases at V and 8 bases at J; junction bases unmatched: 5. The CDR3 has 13 residues. From germline, CDR1 is SQVTM and CDR2 ANQGSEA. The CDR3 sequence: CSVGQGAGDEQFF. Written as DNA, the CDR3 is TGCAGCGTGGGACAGGGGGCGGGCGATGAGCAGTTCTTC.

The V call is TRBV11-2, the J call TRBJ2-1; TRBD2 matches 13 bases. This CDR3 spans 16 amino acids. The V gene's germline CDR1 is SGHAT and CDR2 FQNNGV. The V and J ends lost 4 bases and 4 bases, in that order; junction bases with no gene match: 4. For the CDR3, the DNA is TGTGCCAGCAGCTACGGACTAGCGGGAGAATACAATGAGCAGTTCTTC. Translation gives CASSYGLAGEYNEQFF. The full variable domain, rest sourced from reference TRBV11-2 and TRBJ2-1, is EAGVAQSPRYKIIEKRQSVAFWCNPISGHATLYWYQQILGQGPKLLIQFQNNGVVDDSQLPKDRFSAERLKGVDSTLKIQPAKLEDSAVYLCASSYGLAGEYNEQFFGPGTRLTVL.

The chain uses TRBV29-1 and TRBJ2-1; a possible D gene is TRBD1 (5 bases). CDR1 and CDR2 from the germline V gene are SQVTM and ANQGSEA. The CDR3 is 16 amino acids. Trimming cost V 7 bases and J 6 bases, with 25 bases left between them. The CDR3 DNA is TGCAGCGCAGAACTCAAGACAGAGATCACCACCAATGAGCAGTTCTTC. It is translated as CSAELKTEITTNEQFF.

The genes are TRBV4-1 and TRBJ1-2, with D maybe TRBD1 (5 bases). The V gene lost 1 base and the J gene lost 2 bases, with 11 bases spanning the gap. The CDR3 contains 15 residues. The germline V gene encodes CDR1 MGHRA and CDR2 YSYEKL. The CDR3 loop reads CASSQVGLLNYGYTF. The DNA of the CDR3 is TGCGCCAGCAGCCAAGTGGGGCTGTTAAACTATGGCTACACCTTC.

The rearrangement joins TRBV27 to TRBJ2-1, with a possible D match to TRBD2 (5 bases). The CDR3 contains 15 residues. V was shortened by 2 bases and J by 7 bases, with 15 bases between the two germline ends. The V gene's germline CDR1 is MNHEY and CDR2 SMNVEV (reference sequence). CDR3 sequence reads: CASSLAVERPNEQFF. The CDR3 bases are TGTGCCAGCAGTTTAGCGGTAGAGCGGCCTAATGAGCAGTTCTTC.

This clone occurred once. The J gene is TRBJ2-7, the V gene TRBV25-1, with D hard to call. From germline, CDR1 is MGHDK and CDR2 SYGVNS. There are 12 residues in the CDR3. Trimming took off 4 bases at V and 3 bases at J, with 7 bases between the two ends. The CDR3 DNA reads as TGTGCCAGCAGTGTCCTGAGCTACGAGCAGTACTTC. This encodes CASSVLSYEQYF.

This chain uses TRBV5-1 with TRBJ2-1; D uncertain. This CDR3 has 14 residues. Trimming stripped 1 base from V and 1 base from J, with 6 bases between. Germline V CDR1 and CDR2: SGHRS, YFSETQ. Here the CDR3 DNA reads TGCGCCAGCAGCTTGTTGGGTTCCTACAATGAGCAGTTCTTC. Its translation: CASSLLGSYNEQFF.

About this clone itself: Other DNA sequences in this sample translate to the same CDR3. This chain joins TRBV29-1 and TRBJ2-5, with 8 positions matching TRBD1. This CDR3 is 13 amino acids long. The ends lost 2 bases at V and 4 bases at J; junction bases unmatched: 3. The V gene's germline CDR1 is SQVTM and CDR2 ANQGSEA. Here the CDR3 reads CSVETGGGETQYF. CDR3 sequence (DNA): TGCAGCGTTGAAACAGGGGGAGGAGAGACCCAGTACTTC.